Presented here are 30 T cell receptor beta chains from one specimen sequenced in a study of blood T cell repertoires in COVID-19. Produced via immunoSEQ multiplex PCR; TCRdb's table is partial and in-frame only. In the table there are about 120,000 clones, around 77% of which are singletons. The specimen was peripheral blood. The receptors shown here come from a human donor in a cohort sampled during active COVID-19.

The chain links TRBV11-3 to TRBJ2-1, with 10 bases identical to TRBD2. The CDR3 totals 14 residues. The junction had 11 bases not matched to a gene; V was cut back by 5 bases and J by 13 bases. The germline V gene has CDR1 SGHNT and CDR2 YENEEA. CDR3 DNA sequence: TGTGCCAGCAGCCTGGCAGGGGGGACTAGCGAACAGTTCTTC. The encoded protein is CASSLAGGTSEQFF.

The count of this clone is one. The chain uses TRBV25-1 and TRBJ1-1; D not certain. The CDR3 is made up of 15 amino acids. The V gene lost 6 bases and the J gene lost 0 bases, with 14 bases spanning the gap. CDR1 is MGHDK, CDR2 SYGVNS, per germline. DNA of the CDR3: TGTGCCAGCAGGGCAGACTTTCCACTGAACACTGAAGCTTTCTTT. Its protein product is CASRADFPLNTEAFF.

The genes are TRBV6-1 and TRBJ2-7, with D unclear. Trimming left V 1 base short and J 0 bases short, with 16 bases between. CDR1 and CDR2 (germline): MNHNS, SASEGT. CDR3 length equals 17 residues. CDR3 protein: CASSEVVSLRSSYEQYF. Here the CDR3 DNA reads TGTGCCAGCAGTGAAGTCGTCAGCCTAAGGAGCTCCTACGAGCAGTACTTC.

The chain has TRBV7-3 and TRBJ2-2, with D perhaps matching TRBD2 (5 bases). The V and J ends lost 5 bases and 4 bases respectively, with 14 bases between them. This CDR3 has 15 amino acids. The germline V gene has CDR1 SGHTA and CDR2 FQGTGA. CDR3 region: CASSLSGSITGELFF. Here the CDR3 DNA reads TGTGCCAGCAGCCTTTCGGGGAGCATCACCGGGGAGCTGTTTTTT.

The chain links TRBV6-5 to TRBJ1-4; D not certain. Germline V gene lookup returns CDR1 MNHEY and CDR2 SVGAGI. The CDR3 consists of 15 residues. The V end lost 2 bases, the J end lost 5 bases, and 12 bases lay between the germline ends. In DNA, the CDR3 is TGTGCCAGCAGTTACGATTTTGGCAAGAATGAAAAACTGTTTTTT. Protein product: CASSYDFGKNEKLFF.

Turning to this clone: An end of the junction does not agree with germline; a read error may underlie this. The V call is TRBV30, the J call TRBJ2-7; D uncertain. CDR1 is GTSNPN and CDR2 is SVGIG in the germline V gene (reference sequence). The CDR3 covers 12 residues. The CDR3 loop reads CAWSMASTETAF. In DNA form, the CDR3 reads TGTGCCTGGAGCATGGCAAGTACAGAGACCGCCTTC.

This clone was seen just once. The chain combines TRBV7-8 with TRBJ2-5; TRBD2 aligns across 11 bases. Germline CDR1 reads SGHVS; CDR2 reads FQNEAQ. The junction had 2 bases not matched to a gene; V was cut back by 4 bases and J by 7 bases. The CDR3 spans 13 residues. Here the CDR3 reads CASSWTSGWTQYF. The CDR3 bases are TGTGCCAGCAGCTGGACTAGCGGGTGGACCCAGTACTTC.

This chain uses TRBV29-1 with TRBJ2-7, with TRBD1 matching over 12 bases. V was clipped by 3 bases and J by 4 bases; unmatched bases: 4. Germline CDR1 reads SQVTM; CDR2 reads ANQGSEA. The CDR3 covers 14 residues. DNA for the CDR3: TGCAGCGTTGATGGGACAGGGGGCCAGTACGAGCAGTACTTC. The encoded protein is CSVDGTGGQYEQYF.

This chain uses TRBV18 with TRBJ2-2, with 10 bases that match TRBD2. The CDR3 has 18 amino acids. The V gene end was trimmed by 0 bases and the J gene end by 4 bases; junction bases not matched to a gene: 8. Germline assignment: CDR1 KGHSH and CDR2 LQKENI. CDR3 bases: TGTGCCAGCTCACCACCAGGAGCGGGAGGGCCTGTCACCGGGGAGCTGTTTTTT. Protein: CASSPPGAGGPVTGELFF.

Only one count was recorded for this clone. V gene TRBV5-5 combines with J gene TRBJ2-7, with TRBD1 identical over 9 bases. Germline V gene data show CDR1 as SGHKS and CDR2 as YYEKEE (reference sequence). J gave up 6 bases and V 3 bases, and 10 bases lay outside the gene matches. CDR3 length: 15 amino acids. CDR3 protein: CASSSDGTGNREQYF. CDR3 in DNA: TGTGCCAGCAGCTCCGACGGGACAGGGAATCGCGAGCAGTACTTC.

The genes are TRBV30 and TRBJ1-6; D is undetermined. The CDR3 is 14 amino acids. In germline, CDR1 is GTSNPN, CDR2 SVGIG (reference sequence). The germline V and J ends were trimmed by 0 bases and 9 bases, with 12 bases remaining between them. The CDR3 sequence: CAWSVDGVSSPLHF. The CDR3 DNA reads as TGTGCCTGGAGTGTAGACGGGGTGAGTTCACCCCTCCACTTT.

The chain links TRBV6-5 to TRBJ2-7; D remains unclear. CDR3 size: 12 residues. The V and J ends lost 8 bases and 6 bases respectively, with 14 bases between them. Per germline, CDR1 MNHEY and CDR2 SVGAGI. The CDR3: CASGRLVGEQYF. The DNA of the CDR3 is TGTGCCAGCGGCCGCCTAGTCGGCGAGCAGTACTTC.

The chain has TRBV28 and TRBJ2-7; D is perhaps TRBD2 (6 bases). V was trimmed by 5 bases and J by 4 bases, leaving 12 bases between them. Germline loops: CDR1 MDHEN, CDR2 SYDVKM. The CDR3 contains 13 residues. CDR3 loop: CASSAGLSYEQYF. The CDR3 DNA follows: TGTGCCAGCAGTGCGGGACTCTCGTACGAGCAGTACTTC.

CDR3 bases: TGTGCCAGCGAGGACAACAACACTGAAGCTTTCTTT. Amino acid sequence: CASEDNNTEAFF. J is TRBJ1-1 and V is TRBV2, with D perhaps TRBD1 (5 bases). The CDR3 is made up of 12 amino acids. V was cut by 8 bases and J by 2 bases, with 9 bases left in between. From germline, CDR1 is SNHLY and CDR2 FYNNEI.

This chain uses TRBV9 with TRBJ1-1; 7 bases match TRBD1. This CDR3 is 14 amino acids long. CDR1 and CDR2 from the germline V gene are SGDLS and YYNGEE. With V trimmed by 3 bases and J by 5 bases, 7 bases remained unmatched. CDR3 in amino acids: CASSGSGGWTEAFF. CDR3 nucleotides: TGTGCCAGCAGCGGATCAGGGGGGTGGACTGAAGCTTTCTTT.

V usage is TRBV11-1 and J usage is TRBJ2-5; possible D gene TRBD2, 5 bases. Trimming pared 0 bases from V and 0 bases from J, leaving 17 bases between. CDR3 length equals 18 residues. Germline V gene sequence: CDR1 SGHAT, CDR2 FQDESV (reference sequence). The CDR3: CASSLAGPGLRYQETQYF. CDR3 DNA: TGTGCCAGCAGCTTAGCGGGTCCAGGACTTAGGTACCAAGAGACCCAGTACTTC.

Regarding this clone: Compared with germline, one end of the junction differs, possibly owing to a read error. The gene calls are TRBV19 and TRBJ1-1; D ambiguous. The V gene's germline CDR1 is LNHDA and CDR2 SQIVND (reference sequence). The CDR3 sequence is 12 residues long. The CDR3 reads CASSRPDTEAFF. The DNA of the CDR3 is TGTGCCAGCAGTAGGCCCGACACTGAAGCTTTCTTT.

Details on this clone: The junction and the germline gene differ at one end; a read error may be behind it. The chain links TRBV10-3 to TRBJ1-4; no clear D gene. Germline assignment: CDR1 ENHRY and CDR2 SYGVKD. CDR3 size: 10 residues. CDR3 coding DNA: TGTGCCATCAGCGGGGAATTTGCAGTATTT. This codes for CAISGEFAVF.

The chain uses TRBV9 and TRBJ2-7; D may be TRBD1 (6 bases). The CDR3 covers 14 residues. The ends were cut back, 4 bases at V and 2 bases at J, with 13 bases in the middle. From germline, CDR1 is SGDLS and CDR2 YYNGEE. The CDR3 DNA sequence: TGTGCCAGCAGCACCCGGGACAACACCTACGAGCAGTACTTC. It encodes CASSTRDNTYEQYF. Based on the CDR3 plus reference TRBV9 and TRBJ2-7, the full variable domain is DSGVTQTPKHLITATGQRVTLRCSPRSGDLSVYWYQQSLDQGLQFLIQYYNGEERAKGNILERFSAQQFPDLHSELNLSSLELGDSALYFCASSTRDNTYEQYFGPGTRLTVT.

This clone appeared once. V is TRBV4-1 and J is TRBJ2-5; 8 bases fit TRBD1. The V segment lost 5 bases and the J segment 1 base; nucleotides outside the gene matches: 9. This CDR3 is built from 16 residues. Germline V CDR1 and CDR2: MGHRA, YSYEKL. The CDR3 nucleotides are TGCGCCAGCAGCTCCGGTCCCGACAGGGGCCAAGAGACCCAGTACTTC. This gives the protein CASSSGPDRGQETQYF.

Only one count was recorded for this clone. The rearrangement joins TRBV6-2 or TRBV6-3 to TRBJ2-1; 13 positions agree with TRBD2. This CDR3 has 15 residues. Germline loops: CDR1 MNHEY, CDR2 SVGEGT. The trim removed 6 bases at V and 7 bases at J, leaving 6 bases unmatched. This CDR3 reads CASSPTSGRVNEQFF. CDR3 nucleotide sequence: TGTGCCAGCAGCCCCACTAGCGGGAGGGTGAATGAGCAGTTCTTC.

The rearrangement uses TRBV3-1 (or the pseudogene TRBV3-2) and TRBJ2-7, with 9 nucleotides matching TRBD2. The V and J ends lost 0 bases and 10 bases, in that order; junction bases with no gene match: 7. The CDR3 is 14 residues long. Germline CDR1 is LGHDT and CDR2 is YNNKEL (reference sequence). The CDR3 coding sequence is TGTGCCAGCAGCCAAGACGCTAGCGGGAAAATTCAGTACTTC. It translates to CASSQDASGKIQYF.

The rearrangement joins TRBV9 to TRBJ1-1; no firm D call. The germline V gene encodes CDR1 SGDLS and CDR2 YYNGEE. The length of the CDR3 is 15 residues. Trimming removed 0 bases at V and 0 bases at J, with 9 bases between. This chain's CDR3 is CASSVGPRMNTEAFF. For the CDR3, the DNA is TGTGCCAGCAGCGTAGGTCCGAGGATGAACACTGAAGCTTTCTTT. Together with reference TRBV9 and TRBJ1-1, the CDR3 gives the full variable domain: DSGVTQTPKHLITATGQRVTLRCSPRSGDLSVYWYQQSLDQGLQFLIQYYNGEERAKGNILERFSAQQFPDLHSELNLSSLELGDSALYFCASSVGPRMNTEAFFGQGTRLTVV.

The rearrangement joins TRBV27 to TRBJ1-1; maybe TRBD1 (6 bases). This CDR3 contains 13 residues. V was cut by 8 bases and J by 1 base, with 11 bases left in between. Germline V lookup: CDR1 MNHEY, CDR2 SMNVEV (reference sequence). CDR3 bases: TGTGCCAGCGGGACACAGAAGAACACTGAAGCTTTCTTT. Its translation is CASGTQKNTEAFF.

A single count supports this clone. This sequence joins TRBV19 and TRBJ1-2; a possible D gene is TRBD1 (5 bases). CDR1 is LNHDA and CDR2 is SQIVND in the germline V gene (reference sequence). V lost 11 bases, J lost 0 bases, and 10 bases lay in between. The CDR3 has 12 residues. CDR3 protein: CACRVSNYGYTF. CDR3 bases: TGTGCCTGCAGGGTCTCTAACTATGGCTACACCTTC.

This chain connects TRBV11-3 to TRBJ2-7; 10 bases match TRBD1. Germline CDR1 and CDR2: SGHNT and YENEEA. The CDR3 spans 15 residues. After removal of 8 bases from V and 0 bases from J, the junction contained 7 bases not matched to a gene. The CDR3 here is CASAPGQGFSYEQYF. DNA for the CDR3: TGTGCCAGCGCCCCGGGACAGGGGTTCTCCTACGAGCAGTACTTC.

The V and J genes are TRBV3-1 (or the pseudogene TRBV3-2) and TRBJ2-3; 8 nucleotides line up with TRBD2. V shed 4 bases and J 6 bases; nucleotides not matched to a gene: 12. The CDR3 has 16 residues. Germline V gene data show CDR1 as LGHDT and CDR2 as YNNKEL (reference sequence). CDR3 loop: CASSPFGAGGGDTQYF. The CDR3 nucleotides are TGTGCCAGCAGCCCCTTCGGGGCGGGAGGCGGGGATACGCAGTATTTT.

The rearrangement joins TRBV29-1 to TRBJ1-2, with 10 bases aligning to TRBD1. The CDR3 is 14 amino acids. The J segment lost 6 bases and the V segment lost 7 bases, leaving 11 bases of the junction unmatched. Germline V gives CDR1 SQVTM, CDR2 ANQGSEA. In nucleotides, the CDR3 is TGCAGCGGAGGGGACAGGGGTACTGTGCATGGCTACACCTTC. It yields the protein CSGGDRGTVHGYTF.

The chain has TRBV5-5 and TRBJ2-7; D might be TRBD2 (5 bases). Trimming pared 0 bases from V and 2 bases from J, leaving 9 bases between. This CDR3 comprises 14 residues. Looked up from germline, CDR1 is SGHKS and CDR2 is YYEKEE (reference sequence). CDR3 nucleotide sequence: TGTGCCAGCAGCTTGGGTGGGAGACCCTACGAGCAGTACTTC. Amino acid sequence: CASSLGGRPYEQYF.

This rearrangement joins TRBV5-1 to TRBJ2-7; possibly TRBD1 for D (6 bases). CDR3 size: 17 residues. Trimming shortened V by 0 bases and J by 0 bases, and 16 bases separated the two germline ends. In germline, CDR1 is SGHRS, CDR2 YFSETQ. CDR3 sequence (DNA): TGCGCCAGCAGCTTGGGAGTGGACAGCCGTAGCTCCTACGAGCAGTACTTC. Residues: CASSLGVDSRSSYEQYF.